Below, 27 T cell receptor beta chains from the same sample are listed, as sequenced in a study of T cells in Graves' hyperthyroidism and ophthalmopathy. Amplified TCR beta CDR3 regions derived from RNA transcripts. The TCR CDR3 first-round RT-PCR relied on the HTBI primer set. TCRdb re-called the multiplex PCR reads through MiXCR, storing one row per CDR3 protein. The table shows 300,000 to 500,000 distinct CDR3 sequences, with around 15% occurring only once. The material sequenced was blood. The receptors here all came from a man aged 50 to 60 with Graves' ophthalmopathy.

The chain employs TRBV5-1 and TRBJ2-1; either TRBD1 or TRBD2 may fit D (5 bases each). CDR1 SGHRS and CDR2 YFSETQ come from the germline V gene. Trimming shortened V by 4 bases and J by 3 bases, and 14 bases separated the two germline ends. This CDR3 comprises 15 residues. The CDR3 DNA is TGCGCCAGCAGCCCCACCGGGACCATCTACAATGAGCAGTTCTTC. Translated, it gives CASSPTGTIYNEQFF.

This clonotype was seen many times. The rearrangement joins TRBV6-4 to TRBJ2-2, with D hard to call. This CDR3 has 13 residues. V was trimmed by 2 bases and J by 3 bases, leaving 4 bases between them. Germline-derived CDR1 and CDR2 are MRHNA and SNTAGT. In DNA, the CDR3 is TGTGCCAGCAGTGACAGCGACACCGGGGAGCTGTTTTTT. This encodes CASSDSDTGELFF.

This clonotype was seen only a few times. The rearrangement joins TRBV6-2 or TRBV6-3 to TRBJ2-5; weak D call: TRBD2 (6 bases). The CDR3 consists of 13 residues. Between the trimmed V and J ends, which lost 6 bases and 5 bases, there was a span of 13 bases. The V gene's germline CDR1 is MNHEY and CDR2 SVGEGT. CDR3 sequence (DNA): TGTGCCAGCAGCGTTCCGCTAGCGGAGACCCAGTACTTC. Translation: CASSVPLAETQYF.

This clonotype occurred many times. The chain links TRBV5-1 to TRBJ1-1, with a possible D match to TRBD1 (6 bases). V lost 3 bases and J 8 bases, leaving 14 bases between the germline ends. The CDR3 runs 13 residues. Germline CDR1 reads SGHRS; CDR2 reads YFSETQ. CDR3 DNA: TGCGCCAGCAGCTCAGAATTCAGGGGAGAAGCTTTCTTT. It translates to CASSSEFRGEAFF.

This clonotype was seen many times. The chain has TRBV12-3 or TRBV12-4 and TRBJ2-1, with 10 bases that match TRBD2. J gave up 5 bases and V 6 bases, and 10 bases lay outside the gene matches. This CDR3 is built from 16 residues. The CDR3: CASSLDSGRFHNEQFF. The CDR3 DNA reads TGTGCCAGCAGCCTCGATAGCGGGAGGTTCCACAATGAGCAGTTCTTC.

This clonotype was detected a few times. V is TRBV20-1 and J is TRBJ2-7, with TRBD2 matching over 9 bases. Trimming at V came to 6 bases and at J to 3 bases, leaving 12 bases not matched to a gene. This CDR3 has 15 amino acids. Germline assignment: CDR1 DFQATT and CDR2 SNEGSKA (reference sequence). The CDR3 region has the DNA TGCAGTGCCCAAGGTCGGGCGGGAGGGAGCTACGAGCAGTACTTC. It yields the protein CSAQGRAGGSYEQYF.

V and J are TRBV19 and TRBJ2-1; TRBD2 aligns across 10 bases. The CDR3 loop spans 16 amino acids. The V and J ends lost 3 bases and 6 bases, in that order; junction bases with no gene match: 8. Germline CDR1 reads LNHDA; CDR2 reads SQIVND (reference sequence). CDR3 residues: CASSMGSGRAVNEQFF. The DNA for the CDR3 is TGTGCCAGTAGTATGGGAAGCGGGAGGGCCGTCAATGAGCAGTTCTTC.

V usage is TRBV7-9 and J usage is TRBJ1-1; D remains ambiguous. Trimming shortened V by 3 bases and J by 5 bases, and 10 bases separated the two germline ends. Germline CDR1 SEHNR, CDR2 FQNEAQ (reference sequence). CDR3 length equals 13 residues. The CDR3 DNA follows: TGTGCCAGCAGCTTCCGCGTAGAAACTGAAGCTTTCTTT. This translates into CASSFRVETEAFF.

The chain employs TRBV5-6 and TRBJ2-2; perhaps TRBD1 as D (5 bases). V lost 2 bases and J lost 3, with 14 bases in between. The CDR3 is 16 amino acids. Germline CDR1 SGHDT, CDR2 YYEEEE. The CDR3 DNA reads TGTGCCAGCAGCTTATTAAGCCTAGGGGACACCGGGGAGCTGTTTTTT. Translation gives CASSLLSLGDTGELFF.

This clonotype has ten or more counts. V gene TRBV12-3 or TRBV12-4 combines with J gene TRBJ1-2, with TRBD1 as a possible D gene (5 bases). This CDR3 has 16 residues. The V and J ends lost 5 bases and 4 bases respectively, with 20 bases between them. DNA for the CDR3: TGTGCCAGCAGTACTCGCCCGGGGGGGACCGGCTATGGCTACACCTTC. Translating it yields CASSTRPGGTGYGYTF.

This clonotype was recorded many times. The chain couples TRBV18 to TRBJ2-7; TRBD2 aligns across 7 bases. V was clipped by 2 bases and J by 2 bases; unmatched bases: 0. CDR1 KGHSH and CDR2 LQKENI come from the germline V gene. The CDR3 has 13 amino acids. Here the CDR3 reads CASSPTSAYEQYF. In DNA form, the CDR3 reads TGTGCCAGCTCACCAACTAGCGCCTACGAGCAGTACTTC.

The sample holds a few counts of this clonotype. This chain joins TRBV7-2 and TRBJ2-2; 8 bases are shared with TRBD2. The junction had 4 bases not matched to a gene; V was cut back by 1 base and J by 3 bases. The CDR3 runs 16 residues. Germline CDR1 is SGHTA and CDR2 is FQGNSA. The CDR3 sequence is CASSLGRTSHTGELFF. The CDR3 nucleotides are TGTGCCAGCAGCTTAGGAAGGACTAGCCACACCGGGGAGCTGTTTTTT. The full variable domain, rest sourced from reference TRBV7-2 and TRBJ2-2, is GAGVSQSPSNKVTEKGKDVELRCDPISGHTALYWYRQSLGQGLEFLIYFQGNSAPDKSGLPSDRFSAERTGGSVSTLTIQRTQQEDSAVYLCASSLGRTSHTGELFFGEGSRLTVL.

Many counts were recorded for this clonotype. The CDR3 nucleotides are TGTGCCACCAGCAGATGGGGTTCTCAAGAGACCCAGTACTTC. Its protein product is CATSRWGSQETQYF. V gene TRBV15 combines with J gene TRBJ2-5; D gene uncertain. The CDR3 is made up of 14 amino acids. V dropped 2 bases and J dropped 2 bases, with 9 bases sitting between them. Germline V gene sequence: CDR1 LNHNV, CDR2 YYDKDF (reference sequence).

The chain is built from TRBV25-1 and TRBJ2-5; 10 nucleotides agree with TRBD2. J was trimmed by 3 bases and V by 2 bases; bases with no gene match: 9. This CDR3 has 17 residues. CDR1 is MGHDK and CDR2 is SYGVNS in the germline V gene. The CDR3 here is CASSEGVTSGLEETQYF. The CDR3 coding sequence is TGTGCCAGCAGTGAAGGGGTGACTAGCGGGTTAGAAGAGACCCAGTACTTC.

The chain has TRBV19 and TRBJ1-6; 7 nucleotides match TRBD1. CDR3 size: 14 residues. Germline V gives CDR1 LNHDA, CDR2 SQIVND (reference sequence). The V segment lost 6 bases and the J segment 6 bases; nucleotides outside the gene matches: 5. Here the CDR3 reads CASREQGFNSPLHF. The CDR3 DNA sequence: TGTGCCAGTAGAGAACAGGGGTTTAATTCACCCCTCCACTTT.

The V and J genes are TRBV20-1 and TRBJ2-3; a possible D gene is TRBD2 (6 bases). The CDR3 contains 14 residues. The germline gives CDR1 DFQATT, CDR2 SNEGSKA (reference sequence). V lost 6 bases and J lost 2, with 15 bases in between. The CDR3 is CSAGDFQYTDTQYF. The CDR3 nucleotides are TGCAGTGCGGGGGACTTCCAATACACAGATACGCAGTATTTT.

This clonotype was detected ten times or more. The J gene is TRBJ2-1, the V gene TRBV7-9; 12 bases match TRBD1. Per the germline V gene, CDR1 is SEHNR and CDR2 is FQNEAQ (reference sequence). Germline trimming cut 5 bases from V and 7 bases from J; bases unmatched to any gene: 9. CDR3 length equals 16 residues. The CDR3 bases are TGTGCCAGCAGCAACACCGGGACAGGGGGCATTAATGAGCAGTTCTTC. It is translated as CASSNTGTGGINEQFF.

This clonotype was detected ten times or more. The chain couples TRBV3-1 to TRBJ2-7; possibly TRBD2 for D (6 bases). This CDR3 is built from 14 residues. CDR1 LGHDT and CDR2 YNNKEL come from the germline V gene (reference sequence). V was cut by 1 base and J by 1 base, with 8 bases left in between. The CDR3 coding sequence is TGTGCCAGCAGCCAAGCGGAGGGTTCCTACGAGCAGTACTTC. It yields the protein CASSQAEGSYEQYF.

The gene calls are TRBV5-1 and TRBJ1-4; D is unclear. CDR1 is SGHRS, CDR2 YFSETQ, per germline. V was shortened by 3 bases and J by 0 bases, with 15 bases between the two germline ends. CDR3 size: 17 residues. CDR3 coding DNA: TGCGCCAGCAGCTCCTCGGGGATTGGGGCAACTAATGAAAAACTGTTTTTT. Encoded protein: CASSSSGIGATNEKLFF. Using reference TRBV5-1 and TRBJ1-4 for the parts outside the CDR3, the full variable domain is KAGVTQTPRYLIKTRGQQVTLSCSPISGHRSVSWYQQTPGQGLQFLFEYFSETQRNKGNFPGRFSGRQFSNSRSEMNVSTLELGDSALYLCASSSSGIGATNEKLFFGSGTQLSVL.

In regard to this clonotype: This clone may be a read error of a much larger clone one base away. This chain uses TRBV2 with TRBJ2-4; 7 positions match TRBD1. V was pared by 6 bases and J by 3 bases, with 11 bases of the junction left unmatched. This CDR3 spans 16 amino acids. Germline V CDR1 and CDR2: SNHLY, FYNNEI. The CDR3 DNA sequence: TGTGCCAGCAGCCGACCCCGGACAGGAGACAAAAACATTCAGTACTTC. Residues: CASSRPRTGDKNIQYF.

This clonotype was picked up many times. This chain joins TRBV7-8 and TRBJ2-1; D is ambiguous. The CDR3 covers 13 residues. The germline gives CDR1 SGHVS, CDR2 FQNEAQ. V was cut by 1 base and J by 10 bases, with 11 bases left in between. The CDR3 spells CASSLGPAGEQFF. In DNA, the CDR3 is TGTGCCAGCAGCTTAGGGCCGGCCGGAGAGCAGTTCTTC. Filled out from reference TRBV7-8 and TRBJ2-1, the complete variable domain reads GAGVSQSPRYKVAKRGQDVALRCDPISGHVSLFWYQQALGQGPEFLTYFQNEAQLDKSGLPSDRFFAERPEGSVSTLKIQRTQQEDSAVYLCASSLGPAGEQFFGPGTRLTVL.

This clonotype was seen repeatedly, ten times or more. The CDR3 protein is CASSLNPGPTDTQYF. CDR3 bases: TGTGCCAGCAGCTTAAATCCGGGCCCTACAGATACGCAGTATTTT. This sequence joins TRBV7-6 and TRBJ2-3; D remains ambiguous. V was trimmed by 2 bases and J by 3 bases, leaving 12 bases between them. The germline V gene has CDR1 SGHVS and CDR2 FNYEAQ. The CDR3 is 15 residues long. Looking up the rest from reference TRBV7-6 and TRBJ2-3 gives the full variable domain: GAGVSQSPRYKVTKRGQDVALRCDPISGHVSLYWYRQALGQGPEFLTYFNYEAQQDKSGLPNDRFSAERPEGSISTLTIQRTEQRDSAMYRCASSLNPGPTDTQYFGPGTRLTVL.

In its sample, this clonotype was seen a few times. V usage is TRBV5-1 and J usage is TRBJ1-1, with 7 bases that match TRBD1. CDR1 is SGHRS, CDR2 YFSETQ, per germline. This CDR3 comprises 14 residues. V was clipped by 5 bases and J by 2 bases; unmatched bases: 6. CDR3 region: CASRSGTENTEAFF. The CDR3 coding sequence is TGCGCCAGCAGATCCGGGACAGAAAACACTGAAGCTTTCTTT.

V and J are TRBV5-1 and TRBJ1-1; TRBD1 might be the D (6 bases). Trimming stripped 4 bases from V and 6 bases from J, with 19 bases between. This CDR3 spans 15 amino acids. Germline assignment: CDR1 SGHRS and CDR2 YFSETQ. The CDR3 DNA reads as TGCGCCAGCAGCCGGGGTTTGGACAGCCACTCTGAAGCTTTCTTT. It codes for CASSRGLDSHSEAFF.

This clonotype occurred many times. The CDR3: CASRTGRDTEAFF. CDR3 DNA sequence: TGTGCCAGCAGAACAGGGAGGGACACTGAAGCTTTCTTT. The chain carries TRBV2 and TRBJ1-1; TRBD1 is a possible D gene (6 bases). Germline loops: CDR1 SNHLY, CDR2 FYNNEI. This CDR3 is built from 13 residues. The V end lost 6 bases, the J end lost 3 bases, and 11 bases lay between the germline ends.

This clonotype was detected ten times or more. This chain's CDR3 is CASSSGQGAQSYGYTF. CDR3 DNA: TGTGCCAGCAGTTCAGGACAGGGGGCGCAATCCTATGGCTACACCTTC. The genes are TRBV6-1 and TRBJ1-2; 11 bases map to TRBD1. The CDR3 loop spans 16 amino acids. With 5 bases clipped from V and 4 bases from J, the junction kept 9 bases outside the gene matches. The germline V gene encodes CDR1 MNHNS and CDR2 SASEGT.

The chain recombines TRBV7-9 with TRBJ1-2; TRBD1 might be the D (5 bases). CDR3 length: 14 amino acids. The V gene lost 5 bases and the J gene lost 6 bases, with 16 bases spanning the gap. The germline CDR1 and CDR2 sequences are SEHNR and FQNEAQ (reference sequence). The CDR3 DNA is TGTGCCAGCAGCACCTCCACCTCAGGGCATGGCTACACCTTC. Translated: CASSTSTSGHGYTF.